The sequence of this TCR beta chain was determined in a study of cytomegalovirus exposure and HLA in healthy donors. Remarks on this clone: The antigen remains undetermined.

This CDR3 is built from 15 residues. The V end lost 0 bases, the J end lost 4 bases, and 11 bases lay between the germline ends. Looked up from germline, CDR1 is SGDLS and CDR2 is YYNGEE. The assay was immunoSEQ multiplex PCR, and TCRdb's table has in-frame clones only and misses some. The sample yields tens of thousands of clones, 80% to 90% seen once. Study conclusions and caveats: As confirmed in vitro, three CMV-associated chains were specific for CMV antigens. Rarity characterized most TCR sequences, yet some public TCRs appeared in many donors.

The TCR was taken from a woman under 40 in good health and CMV-seronegative. The specimen sequenced was PBMCs. The chain is built from TRBV9 and TRBJ1-3, with no clear D. CDR3 region: CASSVGGDFGNTIYF. The CDR3, as DNA: TGTGCCAGCAGCGTAGGCGGGGATTTCGGAAACACCATATATTTT.